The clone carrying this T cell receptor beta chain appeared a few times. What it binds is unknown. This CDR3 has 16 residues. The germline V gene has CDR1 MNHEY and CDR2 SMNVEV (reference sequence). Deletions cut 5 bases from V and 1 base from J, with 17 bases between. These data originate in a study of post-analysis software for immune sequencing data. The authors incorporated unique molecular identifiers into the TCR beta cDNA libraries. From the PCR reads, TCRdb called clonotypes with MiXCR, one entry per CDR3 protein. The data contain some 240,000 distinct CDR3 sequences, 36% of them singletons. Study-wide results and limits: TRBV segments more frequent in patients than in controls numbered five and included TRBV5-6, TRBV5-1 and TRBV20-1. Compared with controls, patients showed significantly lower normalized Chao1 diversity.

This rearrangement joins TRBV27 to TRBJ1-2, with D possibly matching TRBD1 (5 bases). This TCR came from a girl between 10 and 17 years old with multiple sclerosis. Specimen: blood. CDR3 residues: CASSPHGRGRNYGYTF. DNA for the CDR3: TGTGCCAGCAGTCCCCATGGGAGGGGCCGTAACTATGGCTACACCTTC.